Below are 27 T cell receptor beta chains sequenced from a single sample in a study of blood T cell repertoires in COVID-19. The method was immunoSEQ multiplex PCR; TCRdb's version includes in-frame clones alone and lacks a portion of them. The table lists around 140,000 clones, roughly four fifths of them singletons. The sequencing input was peripheral blood. These receptor sequences come from a woman aged 45-60 years with active or convalescent COVID-19.

This rearrangement joins TRBV18 to TRBJ2-7, with 8 positions matching TRBD2. V dropped 3 bases and J dropped 2; count of bases not matched to a gene: 15. Looked up from germline, CDR1 is KGHSH and CDR2 is LQKENI. The length of the CDR3 is 18 residues. CDR3: CASSPRRTSSGDAYEQYF. The CDR3 nucleotides are TGTGCCAGCTCACCCAGACGGACTAGTAGCGGGGACGCCTACGAGCAGTACTTC.

CDR3 amino acids: CASSSDRMGYGYTF. The CDR3, as DNA: TGCGCCAGCAGCTCCGACAGGATGGGCTATGGCTACACCTTC. The V gene is TRBV5-1, the J gene TRBJ1-2; tentative D call: TRBD1 (6 bases). Trimming took off 3 bases at V and 4 bases at J, with 13 bases between the two ends. The V gene's germline CDR1 is SGHRS and CDR2 YFSETQ. The CDR3 runs to 14 residues.

This chain links TRBV27 with TRBJ2-7, with a possible D match to TRBD2 (5 bases). Germline V gene lookup returns CDR1 MNHEY and CDR2 SMNVEV (reference sequence). V lost 5 bases and J 2 bases, leaving 16 bases between the germline ends. The CDR3 is made up of 15 amino acids. The CDR3 DNA reads TGTGCCAGCAGTCTCTTTGCCGGGGATCCCTACGAGCAGTACTTC. Encoded protein: CASSLFAGDPYEQYF.

This chain joins TRBV6-2 or TRBV6-3 and TRBJ2-1, with 10 bases fitting TRBD2. CDR1 and CDR2 (germline): MNHEY, SVGEGT. V lost 5 bases to trimming and J lost 3 bases; unmatched junction nucleotides: 13. There are 18 residues in the CDR3. CDR3 DNA sequence: TGTGCCAGCAGTACCGATAAGCGGGGGGGCCCTATCTACAATGAGCAGTTCTTC. The encoded protein is CASSTDKRGGPIYNEQFF.

This clone was seen once. V gene TRBV28 combines with J gene TRBJ2-1; TRBD1 matches at 7 bases. CDR1 is MDHEN, CDR2 SYDVKM, per germline. CDR3 size: 16 residues. The ends lost 6 bases at V and 0 bases at J; junction bases unmatched: 8. The CDR3 protein is CASSNRGRGSYNEQFF. In DNA form, the CDR3 reads TGTGCCAGCAGCAACAGGGGCAGGGGCTCCTACAATGAGCAGTTCTTC.

The rearrangement links TRBV2 to TRBJ2-3; 7 bases are a match to TRBD1. Trimming removed 6 bases from V and 2 bases from J; junction bases left unmatched: 2. The CDR3 has 13 amino acids. Germline CDR1 SNHLY, CDR2 FYNNEI. CDR3 sequence (DNA): TGTGCCAGCAGAGGACAGGCCACAGATACGCAGTATTTT. This codes for CASRGQATDTQYF.

The V and J genes are TRBV28 and TRBJ2-7; 10 bases agree with TRBD2. From germline, CDR1 is MDHEN and CDR2 SYDVKM. The CDR3 totals 15 residues. V shed 2 bases and J 4 bases; nucleotides not matched to a gene: 5. CDR3 residues: CASSLRGTSVYEQYF. CDR3 nucleotides: TGTGCCAGCAGTTTAAGGGGGACTAGCGTATACGAGCAGTACTTC. The full variable domain, completed using reference TRBV28 and TRBJ2-7, is DVKVTQSSRYLVKRTGEKVFLECVQDMDHENMFWYRQDPGLGLRLIYFSYDVKMKEKGDIPEGYSVSREKKERFSLILESASTNQTSMYLCASSLRGTSVYEQYFGPGTRLTVT.

In its sample, this clone was seen once. The chain couples TRBV6-5 to TRBJ2-7; possibly TRBD1 for D (6 bases). Per germline, CDR1 MNHEY and CDR2 SVGAGI. The CDR3 is 15 residues long. The V and J ends lost 4 bases and 2 bases respectively, with 15 bases between them. In DNA, the CDR3 is TGTGCCAGCAGTTTTTTGAGGGGGAAAACCTACGAGCAGTACTTC. It yields the protein CASSFLRGKTYEQYF.

Turning to this clone: This may arise from a read error, as a much more abundant clone is one base away. The rearrangement links TRBV5-4 to TRBJ1-5, with 9 bases aligning to TRBD1. Germline assignment: CDR1 SGHNT and CDR2 YYREEE (reference sequence). V lost 4 bases and J lost 4; bases outside the gene matches: 3. The CDR3 consists of 14 residues. The CDR3 loop reads CASSPGTGNQPQHF. The CDR3 region has the DNA TGTGCCAGCAGCCCCGGGACAGGGAATCAGCCCCAGCATTTT. The variable domain in full, with the rest retrieved from reference TRBV5-4 and TRBJ1-5, is ETGVTQSPTHLIKTRGQQVTLRCSSQSGHNTVSWYQQALGQGPQFIFQYYREEENGRGNFPPRFSGLQFPNYSSELNVNALELDDSALYLCASSPGTGNQPQHFGDGTRLSIL.

V is TRBV29-1 and J is TRBJ2-3, with TRBD1 matching over 7 bases. Germline V lookup: CDR1 SQVTM, CDR2 ANQGSEA. This CDR3 comprises 12 residues. V lost 6 bases and J lost 6; bases outside the gene matches: 6. CDR3 sequence reads: CSVEQGTDTQYF. CDR3 sequence (DNA): TGCAGCGTCGAACAGGGGACGGATACGCAGTATTTT.

The sample holds a few counts of this clone. J is TRBJ2-3 and V is TRBV4-3, with a possible D match to TRBD2 (5 bases). Germline V gives CDR1 LGHNA, CDR2 YSLEER. Trimming removed 1 base at V and 6 bases at J, with 11 bases between. This CDR3 is built from 14 residues. CDR3 DNA sequence: TGCGCCAGCAGCCAAGGGCGGGCCCCCGATACGCAGTATTTT. Encoded protein: CASSQGRAPDTQYF.

The genes are TRBV4-3 and TRBJ2-2, with TRBD1 as a possible D gene (5 bases). The germline gives CDR1 LGHNA, CDR2 YSLEER. This CDR3 comprises 16 residues. The V end was cut by 2 bases, the J end by 4 bases, with 14 bases between. The CDR3 DNA reads as TGCGCCAGCAGCCAAATGGTCAGGGTTGGCACCGGGGAGCTGTTTTTT. The encoded protein is CASSQMVRVGTGELFF.

This clone was detected only a few times. This chain connects TRBV5-6 to TRBJ2-3; the match to TRBD1 covers 10 bases. V gave up 5 bases and J gave up 3 bases; unmatched junction bases: 6. CDR1 SGHDT and CDR2 YYEEEE come from the germline V gene. The length of the CDR3 is 15 residues. CDR3 DNA sequence: TGTGCCAGCAGTCCCGGGACAGGGGTGACAGATACGCAGTATTTT. Protein sequence: CASSPGTGVTDTQYF. Full variable domain (outside the CDR3, taken from reference TRBV5-6 and TRBJ2-3): DAGVTQSPTHLIKTRGQQVTLRCSPKSGHDTVSWYQQALGQGPQFIFQYYEEEERQRGNFPDRFSGHQFPNYSSELNVNALLLGDSALYLCASSPGTGVTDTQYFGPGTRLTVL.

V gene TRBV9 combines with J gene TRBJ1-3; the D gene is possibly TRBD1 (5 bases). CDR3 length: 15 residues. The germline V and J ends were trimmed by 4 bases and 0 bases, with 11 bases remaining between them. Germline loops: CDR1 SGDLS, CDR2 YYNGEE. CDR3 DNA: TGTGCCAGCAGCTCGGACACTTACTCTGGAAACACCATATATTTT. Residues: CASSSDTYSGNTIYF.

This chain joins TRBV29-1 and TRBJ2-7; the match to TRBD1 covers 7 bases. This CDR3 region has 16 residues. Germline loops: CDR1 SQVTM, CDR2 ANQGSEA. The V segment lost 4 bases and the J segment 0 bases; nucleotides outside the gene matches: 12. CDR3 residues: CSVAGSPDRNSYEQYF. DNA of the CDR3: TGCAGCGTTGCTGGATCCCCGGACAGGAACTCCTACGAGCAGTACTTC.

V usage is TRBV6-2 or TRBV6-3 and J usage is TRBJ1-1, with D possibly TRBD1 on 6 matching bases. The CDR3 runs to 13 residues. Per germline, CDR1 MNHEY and CDR2 SVGEGT. V dropped 5 bases and J dropped 5 bases, with 12 bases sitting between them. DNA for the CDR3: TGTGCCAGCAGTCGCAGGGGCGAGACTGAAGCTTTCTTT. This gives the protein CASSRRGETEAFF.

The chain has TRBV19 and TRBJ1-4, with unresolved D. This CDR3 has 18 amino acids. CDR1 is LNHDA, CDR2 SQIVND, per germline (reference sequence). The germline V and J ends were trimmed by 2 bases and 4 bases, with 20 bases remaining between them. CDR3: CASSILLRSLTGNEKLFF. In DNA form, the CDR3 reads TGTGCCAGTAGTATACTGTTGCGGTCGCTTACCGGTAATGAAAAACTGTTTTTT.

The chain carries TRBV5-4 and TRBJ1-1, with D perhaps TRBD1 (6 bases). There are 17 residues in the CDR3. CDR1 and CDR2 from the germline V gene are SGHNT and YYREEE (reference sequence). Trimming removed 4 bases from V and 1 base from J, with 20 bases in between. CDR3 loop: CASSVGGGRLRNTEAFF. The CDR3 region has the DNA TGTGCCAGCAGCGTTGGGGGGGGCAGACTAAGGAACACTGAAGCTTTCTTT. Variable domain in full (rest from reference TRBV5-4 and TRBJ1-1): ETGVTQSPTHLIKTRGQQVTLRCSSQSGHNTVSWYQQALGQGPQFIFQYYREEENGRGNFPPRFSGLQFPNYSSELNVNALELDDSALYLCASSVGGGRLRNTEAFFGQGTRLTVV.

The V gene is TRBV7-3, the J gene TRBJ2-5; tentatively, D is TRBD2 (5 bases). V was cut by 4 bases and J by 4 bases, with 7 bases left in between. This CDR3 is built from 12 residues. CDR1 and CDR2 from the germline V gene are SGHTA and FQGTGA. The CDR3 reads CASSSGGETQYF. CDR3 nucleotides: TGTGCCAGCAGCTCCGGAGGAGAGACCCAGTACTTC.

The chain joins TRBV30 to TRBJ2-5; the D is unclear. This CDR3 contains 13 residues. Germline-derived CDR1 and CDR2 are GTSNPN and SVGIG (reference sequence). The V and J ends lost 4 bases and 5 bases respectively, with 14 bases between them. The CDR3 region is CAWKVLNGETQYF. Written as DNA, the CDR3 is TGTGCCTGGAAAGTATTAAACGGGGAGACCCAGTACTTC.

V is TRBV5-5 and J is TRBJ1-2; D might be TRBD1 (5 bases). From germline, CDR1 is SGHKS and CDR2 YYEKEE (reference sequence). Trimming stripped 2 bases from V and 4 bases from J, with 9 bases between. This CDR3 has 13 amino acids. The CDR3 sequence: CASSFRGSYGYTF. CDR3 coding DNA: TGTGCCAGCAGCTTTAGGGGATCCTATGGCTACACCTTC.

The chain recombines TRBV18 with TRBJ1-2; 10 positions agree with TRBD1. This CDR3 has 13 residues. J gave up 6 bases and V 5 bases, and 3 bases lay outside the gene matches. Germline CDR1 and CDR2: KGHSH and LQKENI. The CDR3 region is CASSSTGGHGYTF. CDR3 DNA: TGTGCCAGCTCATCGACAGGGGGCCATGGCTACACCTTC.

This clone was observed a single time. The chain carries TRBV6-5 and TRBJ1-1; possible D gene TRBD1, 6 bases. The V gene lost 10 bases and the J gene lost 6 bases, with 15 bases spanning the gap. The CDR3 runs 12 residues. Germline V gives CDR1 MNHEY, CDR2 SVGAGI. Written as DNA, the CDR3 is TGTGCCACCGGGAGGGGGTCGGCTGAAGCTTTCTTT. Amino acids: CATGRGSAEAFF.

The chain couples TRBV29-1 to TRBJ2-3; 10 nucleotides agree with TRBD2. Germline V gives CDR1 SQVTM, CDR2 ANQGSEA. CDR3 length equals 14 residues. J gave up 5 bases and V 6 bases, and 8 bases lay outside the gene matches. CDR3 residues: CSVPAGGSEDTQYF. The CDR3 region has the DNA TGCAGCGTCCCAGCGGGGGGGTCTGAAGATACGCAGTATTTT.

V gene TRBV7-9 combines with J gene TRBJ1-1; a possible D gene is TRBD1 (5 bases). The V and J ends lost 5 bases and 4 bases respectively, with 17 bases between them. The CDR3 consists of 15 residues. Per the germline V gene, CDR1 is SEHNR and CDR2 is FQNEAQ (reference sequence). The CDR3 reads CASSRADAGGTEAFF. DNA of the CDR3: TGTGCCAGCAGCCGAGCGGACGCCGGGGGCACTGAAGCTTTCTTT.

The chain has TRBV19 and TRBJ1-4; 7 nucleotides match TRBD1. Germline V CDR1 and CDR2: LNHDA, SQIVND (reference sequence). The CDR3 is 15 amino acids. The V gene end was trimmed by 6 bases and the J gene end by 10 bases; junction bases not matched to a gene: 14. For the CDR3, the DNA is TGTGCCAGTAGGAACCGGGACAGTCAAATAGGAAAACTGTTTTTT. Residues: CASRNRDSQIGKLFF.

The rearrangement uses TRBV19 and TRBJ1-3, with TRBD1 as a possible D gene (5 bases). V lost 2 bases to trimming and J lost 4 bases, with 15 bases between them. Germline CDR1 is LNHDA and CDR2 is SQIVND (reference sequence). The CDR3 spans 16 residues. CDR3 DNA: TGTGCCAGTAGTATAAAGGCCAGGGAAGCGGGAAACACCATATATTTT. It codes for CASSIKAREAGNTIYF. Supplemented by reference TRBV19 and TRBJ1-3, the full variable domain reads DGGITQSPKYLFRKEGQNVTLSCEQNLNHDAMYWYRQDPGQGLRLIYYSQIVNDFQKGDIAEGYSVSREKKESFPLTVTSAQKNPTAFYLCASSIKAREAGNTIYFGEGSWLTVV.